This is a list of T cell receptor beta chains from one sample in a study of T-cell memory formation after mild COVID-19. TCRdb fed the 5' RACE reads into MiXCR, producing one record per CDR3 protein. The table has 130,000 to 150,000 distinct CDR3 sequences, about 6% seen once. Material for sequencing was PBMCs or a T cell subset sorted from them (not recorded which). The receptors were sampled from an adult woman who had mild COVID-19 (a few samples of this study predate the infection). Cell type and time point are not known. Both conserved end residues are part of each CDR3. A D gene is named only where the DNA matches it firmly. Size is omitted from some rows. Given values are once, few, many or a class for expanded clones.

>-|TRBJ1-1|TRBD1|TRBV19
CASSKTGDTEAFF
TGTGCCAGTAGTAAAACAGGGGACACTGAAGCTTTCTTT
>few|TRBJ2-3|-|TRBV7-6
CASSLWADTQYF
TGTGCCAGCAGCTTATGGGCAGATACGCAGTATTTT
>many|TRBJ2-1|TRBD2|TRBV5-6
CASSLGFLTGGGNEQFF
TGTGCCAGCAGCTTGGGTTTTTTGACGGGAGGAGGCAATGAGCAGTTCTTC
>many|TRBJ2-5|-|TRBV10-3
CASNPTGYETQYF
TGTGCCAGCAATCCCACAGGGTATGAGACCCAGTACTTC
>many|TRBJ2-1|-|TRBV3-1
CASSQGAGPQGEQFF
TGTGCCAGCAGCCAAGGTGCAGGGCCCCAGGGTGAGCAGTTCTTC
>many|TRBJ1-2|-|TRBV9
CASSVGSESFGGYTF
TGTGCCAGCAGCGTAGGGAGTGAGTCTTTTGGTGGCTACACCTTC
>few|TRBJ2-3|-|TRBV7-2
CASSSWDNTDTQYF
TGTGCCAGCAGCTCCTGGGACAACACAGATACGCAGTATTTT
>many|TRBJ1-4|-|TRBV23-1
CASSPDGLGNEKLFF
TGCGCCAGCAGTCCGGACGGTCTCGGGAATGAAAAACTGTTTTTT
>few|TRBJ1-1|-|TRBV5-6
CASSLSTEAFF
TGTGCCAGCAGCTTGAGCACTGAAGCTTTCTTT
>-|TRBJ2-1|TRBD1|TRBV5-1
CASSLGQNYNEQFF
TGCGCCAGCAGCCTGGGACAGAACTACAATGAGCAGTTCTTC
>many|TRBJ2-2|-|TRBV5-5
CASSFGIPGVGELFF
TGTGCCAGCAGTTTCGGGATCCCGGGAGTCGGGGAGCTGTTTTTT
>-|TRBJ2-5|-|TRBV12-3/TRBV12-4
CASSKWTVGWWETQYF
TGTGCCAGCAGTAAATGGACAGTGGGGTGGTGGGAGACCCAGTACTTC
>few|TRBJ1-2|-|TRBV5-1
CASSSAGNYGYTF
TGCGCCAGCAGCTCGGCGGGCAACTATGGCTACACCTTC
>many|TRBJ2-3|-|TRBV7-2
CASSRYPPGAYTDTQYF
TGTGCCAGCAGCCGTTATCCGCCAGGGGCGTACACAGATACGCAGTATTTT
>-|TRBJ2-1|TRBD2|TRBV5-5
CASSLVPAISGSSYTEQFF
TGTGCCAGCAGCTTGGTCCCGGCAATTAGCGGGAGCTCCTACACTGAGCAGTTCTTC
>many|TRBJ1-5|-|TRBV29-1
CSVGEFNQPQHF
TGCAGCGTTGGCGAATTCAATCAGCCCCAGCATTTT
>many|TRBJ2-1|-|TRBV7-9
CASSFEFGGEQFF
TGTGCCAGCAGCTTTGAGTTTGGAGGCGAGCAGTTCTTC
>-|TRBJ1-4|-|TRBV11-3
CASSPPDSRNEKLFF
TGTGCCAGCAGCCCACCCGACAGTCGCAATGAAAAACTGTTTTTT
>many|TRBJ2-1|TRBD2|TRBV12-3/TRBV12-4
CASRPTSGRNNEQFF
TGTGCCAGCAGACCGACTAGCGGGAGGAATAATGAGCAGTTCTTC
>-|TRBJ1-1|-|TRBV4-1
CASSPVTSGAEAFF
TGCGCCAGCAGCCCAGTAACATCCGGGGCCGAAGCTTTCTTT
>-|TRBJ2-7|-|TRBV12-3/TRBV12-4
CASSLGAGPYEQYF
TGTGCCAGCAGTTTGGGGGCGGGACCCTACGAGCAGTACTTC
>many|TRBJ1-1|TRBD1|TRBV5-1
CASSRTQGAYTEAFF
TGCGCCAGCAGCCGTACACAGGGGGCGTACACTGAAGCTTTCTTT
>few|TRBJ2-7|-|TRBV3-1
CASSQVQGGEQYF
TGTGCCAGCAGCCAAGTACAGGGAGGAGAGCAGTACTTC
>-|TRBJ1-3|-|TRBV30
CAWSVGQISSGNTIYF
TGTGCCTGGAGTGTGGGTCAGATCAGCTCTGGAAACACCATATATTTT
>-|TRBJ2-1|-|TRBV12-3/TRBV12-4
CASSSPGNEQLF
TGTGCCAGCAGTTCCCCAGGGAATGAGCAGTTATTC
>few|TRBJ2-1|TRBD2|TRBV12-3/TRBV12-4
CASSSGRGFSYNEQFF
TGTGCCAGCAGCAGCGGGAGGGGGTTCTCCTACAATGAGCAGTTCTTC
>few|TRBJ2-1|TRBD1|TRBV5-1
CASSPRQGISYNEQFF
TGCGCCAGCAGCCCTCGACAGGGGATTTCCTACAATGAGCAGTTCTTC
>-|TRBJ1-6|-|TRBV7-9
CASSRTADNSPLHF
TGTGCCAGCAGCCGGACAGCCGATAATTCACCCCTCCACTTT
>-|TRBJ2-3|-|TRBV12-3/TRBV12-4
CASSFTGTGTDTQYF
TGTGCCAGCAGTTTTACAGGGACCGGCACAGATACGCAGTATTTT
>many|TRBJ1-5|-|TRBV7-2
CASSLEGRGVSNQPQHF
TGTGCCAGCAGCTTAGAGGGGCGCGGGGTCAGCAATCAGCCCCAGCATTTT
>many|TRBJ2-1|-|TRBV5-1
CASSLVVGSYNEQFF
TGCGCCAGCAGCTTGGTAGTAGGCTCCTACAATGAGCAGTTCTTC
>many|TRBJ2-3|-|TRBV24-1
CATANTDTQYF
TGTGCCACCGCCAACACAGATACGCAGTATTTT
>few|TRBJ2-1|TRBD1|TRBV6-2/TRBV6-3
CASSRIGRTGGYNEQFF
TGTGCCAGCAGCCGTATTGGGAGGACAGGGGGCTACAATGAGCAGTTCTTC
>many|TRBJ2-7|-|TRBV20-1
CSASGTFSYEQYF
TGCAGTGCTTCCGGGACATTCTCCTACGAGCAGTACTTC
>few|TRBJ2-2|-|TRBV27
CASSSLRGTGELFF
TGTGCCAGCAGTTCGTTACGGGGCACCGGGGAGCTGTTTTTT
>few|TRBJ1-1|-|TRBV29-1
CSVGSVVPTGGVTEAFF
TGCAGCGTAGGATCCGTAGTCCCAACAGGCGGGGTTACTGAAGCTTTCTTT
>few|TRBJ1-5|-|TRBV24-1
CATSPGPGFNQPQHF
TGTGCCACCAGTCCGGGTCCCGGGTTCAATCAGCCCCAGCATTTT
>many|TRBJ1-2|-|TRBV24-1
CATSDLPRGGYTF
TGTGCCACCAGTGATTTGCCCAGGGGTGGCTACACCTTC
>many|TRBJ1-2|-|TRBV5-6
CASSFSQRGYTF
TGTGCCAGCAGCTTTTCCCAGCGAGGCTACACCTTC
>-|TRBJ1-4|TRBD1|TRBV11-2
CASSLVTGLGLFF
TGTGCCAGCAGCTTAGTGACAGGGCTTGGACTGTTTTTT